This T cell receptor beta chain emerged from a study of blood T cell repertoires in COVID-19. Produced via immunoSEQ multiplex PCR; TCRdb's table is partial and in-frame only. Of about 440,000 clones in the sample, 88% are singletons; the top ten hold roughly 12%. Comment on this clone: Other nucleotide sequences from this sample produce the same CDR3.

V was pared by 2 bases and J by 5 bases, with 6 bases between. Germline loops: CDR1 SEHNR, CDR2 FQNEAQ (reference sequence). The CDR3 contains 12 residues. This sequence was found in a woman in her fifties or sixties with COVID-19, enrolled during active disease. Sequenced: peripheral blood. V and J are TRBV7-9 and TRBJ1-1, with a possible D match to TRBD1 (5 bases). The CDR3 here is CASSLSGTEAFF. DNA of the CDR3: TGTGCCAGCAGCTTATCAGGGACTGAAGCTTTCTTT.